The rows below give T cell receptor beta chains drawn from one sample of a study of CXCR3-negative and CXCR3-positive naive CD8 T cells. TCRdb reprocessed the 5' RACE reads; each CDR3 protein has one entry and no DNA is given. The sample totals about 41,000 distinct CDR3 sequences. The sequenced sample was naive CXCR3- CD8+ T cells from blood. The source of these receptors is a human donor in good health. Some clones in this sample may be carry-over from other donors' samples. Both conserved end residues are part of each CDR3. Size values are once, few and many counts, or a class for expanded clones, and some rows have none.

v_call	clone_size	j_call	cdr3_length	cdr3_aa
TRBV4-3	NA	TRBJ1-5	16	CASSQDPAGGIQPQHF
TRBV12-3/TRBV12-4	NA	TRBJ2-2	15	CASSSSGADTGELFF
TRBV12-3/TRBV12-4	NA	TRBJ2-2	15	CASSPDRGNTGELFF
TRBV12-3/TRBV12-4	NA	TRBJ2-7	12	CASSTDSYEQYF
TRBV7-9	NA	TRBJ1-3	15	CASSPTMISGNTIYF
TRBV4-1	medium-sized	TRBJ1-1	15	CASSQVARVNTEAFF
TRBV25-1	NA	TRBJ2-7	13	CASSEFEWEGHLF
TRBV7-9	NA	TRBJ2-1	15	CASSTGLAGVGEQFF
TRBV4-3	NA	TRBJ2-1	12	CASSQAGGEQFF
TRBV13	NA	TRBJ2-1	15	CASSPLRGGIPEQFF
TRBV7-6	NA	TRBJ1-1	13	CASSLSLNTEAFF
TRBV7-9	NA	TRBJ2-3	14	CASSPDWLGDTQYF
TRBV7-2	NA	TRBJ1-5	14	CASSFGWEGQPQHF
TRBV19	NA	TRBJ2-7	13	CASSEATSYEQYF
TRBV29-1	NA	TRBJ2-1	13	CSVVAGNYNEQFF
TRBV6-5	NA	TRBJ2-5	15	CASSFEGPREETQYF
TRBV7-3	NA	TRBJ1-1	13	CASSPMGGAEAFF
TRBV4-3	NA	TRBJ2-1	15	CASSPPGSRWSEQFF
TRBV6-5	NA	TRBJ2-7	13	CASSLLDSYEQYF
TRBV5-5	NA	TRBJ2-5	16	CASSLWVTGYQETQYF
TRBV9	NA	TRBJ1-2	16	CASSVEAQVRGYGYTF
TRBV6-2/TRBV6-3	NA	TRBJ2-7	16	CASSYGLAGTLYEQYF
TRBV28	NA	TRBJ2-3	16	CASSLGASGSTDTQYF
TRBV20-1	NA	TRBJ1-1	12	CSARVSDTEAFF
TRBV20-1	NA	TRBJ1-1	13	CSALTGENTEAFF
TRBV7-3	NA	TRBJ2-3	16	CASSLISGSRQDTQYF
TRBV15	NA	TRBJ2-3	16	CATSIDPGLAIDTQYF
TRBV28	NA	TRBJ1-5	14	CASSQRQGDQPQHF
TRBV29-1	NA	TRBJ2-1	16	CSAVARGLGSYNEQFF
TRBV20-1	NA	TRBJ2-7	14	CSASSDRLAYEQYF
TRBV7-9	NA	TRBJ2-2	16	CASSGRQGVNTGELFF
TRBV12-3/TRBV12-4	NA	TRBJ2-7	12	CASSLIPYEQYF
TRBV4-3	NA	TRBJ1-2	14	CASSQSTGVYGYTF
TRBV29-1	NA	TRBJ2-2	12	CSVDGETGELFF
TRBV28	NA	TRBJ1-6	15	CASRQGFESRSPLHF
TRBV29-1	NA	TRBJ2-5	17	CSVEDPGLAGELRTQYF
TRBV6-6	NA	TRBJ2-7	11	CASRSSYEQYF
TRBV5-6	NA	TRBJ2-7	14	CASSDGDFSYEQYF
TRBV7-9	NA	TRBJ2-1	15	CASSYTVDGGNEQFF
TRBV7-6	NA	TRBJ1-1	14	CASSVGGLNTEAFF